These 23 T cell receptor beta chains share one sample of origin, sequenced in a study of blood T cell repertoires in COVID-19. Using immunoSEQ multiplex PCR, the repertoire was profiled, and TCRdb retains in-frame clones only, with some absent. This sample has about 190,000 clones; roughly 78% occur once, and the top ten carry 2.5% to 3.5%. The sequencing sample was made of peripheral blood. These receptors were taken from a woman over 75 with active or convalescent COVID-19.

The chain is built from TRBV3-1 (or the pseudogene TRBV3-2) and TRBJ1-6; 8 nucleotides agree with TRBD1. The CDR3 is made up of 15 amino acids. Per germline, CDR1 LGHDT and CDR2 YNNKEL (reference sequence). V shed 1 base and J 9 bases; nucleotides not matched to a gene: 5. CDR3 bases: TGTGCCAGCAGCCAAGGGACAGGGAAAGGTTCACCCCTCCACTTT. This sequence encodes CASSQGTGKGSPLHF.

This clone was detected many times. The chain uses TRBV28 and TRBJ2-7; 8 nucleotides match TRBD1. CDR1 is MDHEN, CDR2 SYDVKM, per germline. The CDR3 contains 11 residues. The trim removed 6 bases at V and 6 bases at J, leaving 1 base unmatched. The CDR3 here is CASSRGLEQYF. The CDR3 DNA reads as TGTGCCAGCAGCAGGGGGCTCGAGCAGTACTTC. The full variable domain, in which reference TRBV28 and TRBJ2-7 provide the parts outside the CDR3, is DVKVTQSSRYLVKRTGEKVFLECVQDMDHENMFWYRQDPGLGLRLIYFSYDVKMKEKGDIPEGYSVSREKKERFSLILESASTNQTSMYLCASSRGLEQYFGPGTRLTVT.

The chain recombines TRBV5-1 with TRBJ2-5, with 9 nucleotides matching TRBD1. The CDR3 consists of 14 residues. The junction had 7 bases not matched to a gene; V was cut back by 4 bases and J by 6 bases. Germline CDR1 reads SGHRS; CDR2 reads YFSETQ. The CDR3 loop reads CASSPDRGEQTQYF. In DNA, the CDR3 is TGCGCCAGCAGCCCGGACAGGGGTGAACAGACCCAGTACTTC.

This sequence joins TRBV5-1 and TRBJ1-4; D possibly corresponds to TRBD1 (5 bases). The germline V gene encodes CDR1 SGHRS and CDR2 YFSETQ. V was pared by 2 bases and J by 8 bases, with 13 bases between. CDR3 size: 14 residues. DNA of the CDR3: TGCGCCAGCAGCTTAGGGGTAGAAGGCGAAAAACTGTTTTTT. This translates into CASSLGVEGEKLFF.

The chain employs TRBV3-1 (or the pseudogene TRBV3-2) and TRBJ1-1; D is possibly TRBD1 (6 bases). The CDR3 contains 17 residues. Per germline, CDR1 LGHDT and CDR2 YNNKEL (reference sequence). With 1 base removed from V and 0 bases from J, the gap between germline ends came to 15 bases. The CDR3 sequence is CASSQGGRLSLNTEAFF. As DNA, the CDR3 is TGTGCCAGCAGCCAAGGGGGGCGTTTGTCGCTGAACACTGAAGCTTTCTTT.

CDR3 region: CASSLGQETSYNEQFF. For the CDR3, the DNA is TGTGCCAGCAGCTTAGGACAGGAGACCTCCTACAATGAGCAGTTCTTC. The rearrangement uses TRBV5-5 and TRBJ2-1; 7 bases are shared with TRBD1. V dropped 2 bases and J dropped 0; count of bases not matched to a gene: 5. Germline-derived CDR1 and CDR2 are SGHKS and YYEKEE (reference sequence). This CDR3 contains 16 residues.

This chain links TRBV6-5 with TRBJ2-6; D gene uncertain. Germline values: CDR1 MNHEY, CDR2 SVGAGI. This CDR3 has 16 amino acids. V lost 2 bases and J 0 bases, leaving 8 bases between the germline ends. The CDR3 DNA reads as TGTGCCAGCAGTTACGGCCGAAGCTCTGGGGCCAACGTCCTGACTTTC. Translating it yields CASSYGRSSGANVLTF.

The rearrangement joins TRBV20-1 to TRBJ2-7; 8 bases are a match to TRBD2. The V and J ends lost 3 bases and 0 bases, in that order; junction bases with no gene match: 4. The germline V gene has CDR1 DFQATT and CDR2 SNEGSKA (reference sequence). The CDR3 consists of 14 residues. The CDR3 spells CSASSGGGSYEQYF. For the CDR3, the DNA is TGCAGTGCTAGTTCGGGGGGGGGCTCCTACGAGCAGTACTTC.

The chain carries TRBV4-3 and TRBJ1-1; no definite D call. The CDR3 is made up of 14 amino acids. Germline CDR1 and CDR2: LGHNA and YSLEER. Trimming took 1 base from V and 4 from J, leaving 10 bases between them. The CDR3 DNA sequence: TGCGCCAGCAGCCAAGTCTCGGTTTCCACTGAAGCTTTCTTT. Protein sequence: CASSQVSVSTEAFF.

The chain has TRBV9 and TRBJ2-3, with D possibly being TRBD2 (7 bases). The length of the CDR3 is 18 residues. Trimming stripped 0 bases from V and 1 base from J, with 18 bases between. The germline gives CDR1 SGDLS, CDR2 YYNGEE. CDR3 sequence (DNA): TGTGCCAGCAGCGTAGGATTCGGAGGGGGGGGACGCACAGATACGCAGTATTTT. Protein: CASSVGFGGGGRTDTQYF.

The rearrangement links TRBV9 to TRBJ2-7; tentative D call: TRBD2 (5 bases). Germline assignment: CDR1 SGDLS and CDR2 YYNGEE. V was trimmed by 4 bases and J by 3 bases, leaving 17 bases between them. CDR3 length: 15 residues. The chain's CDR3 is CASSIQPTEDYEQYF. In nucleotides, the CDR3 is TGTGCCAGCAGCATACAGCCTACGGAGGACTACGAGCAGTACTTC.

This chain links TRBV11-2 with TRBJ1-5, with D maybe TRBD1 (5 bases). V dropped 3 bases and J dropped 5 bases, with 8 bases sitting between them. This CDR3 is built from 13 residues. Germline V CDR1 and CDR2: SGHAT, FQNNGV. This CDR3 is CASSLDIDQPQHF. CDR3 coding DNA: TGTGCCAGCAGCTTGGACATCGATCAGCCCCAGCATTTT.

The V gene is TRBV5-4, the J gene TRBJ1-6; D is unclear. Germline V CDR1 and CDR2: SGHNT, YYREEE (reference sequence). The CDR3 consists of 14 residues. Trimming left V 0 bases short and J 8 bases short, with 9 bases between. The CDR3 loop is CASSLVGSHSPLHF. CDR3 bases: TGTGCCAGCAGCTTGGTAGGGAGTCATTCACCCCTCCACTTT.

V gene TRBV28 combines with J gene TRBJ2-1; 14 positions agree with TRBD2. V lost 6 bases and J lost 4; bases outside the gene matches: 5. CDR3 size: 16 residues. Germline CDR1 is MDHEN and CDR2 is SYDVKM. As DNA, the CDR3 is TGTGCCAGCAGACGGGGACTAGCGGGGGAATACAATGAGCAGTTCTTC. Translating gives CASRRGLAGEYNEQFF.

The chain couples TRBV5-1 to TRBJ2-1; 7 nucleotides line up with TRBD2. V shed 3 bases and J 7 bases; nucleotides not matched to a gene: 16. The CDR3 has 17 residues. CDR1 is SGHRS, CDR2 YFSETQ, per germline. DNA for the CDR3: TGCGCCAGCAGCTCGGGAACCTCAGGACTAGGGTTGAATGAGCAGTTCTTC. This translates into CASSSGTSGLGLNEQFF.

The chain uses TRBV5-4 and TRBJ2-1, with 9 bases lining up with TRBD2. This CDR3 has 15 residues. In germline, CDR1 is SGHNT, CDR2 YYREEE (reference sequence). J was trimmed by 4 bases and V by 4 bases; bases with no gene match: 6. CDR3 in DNA: TGTGCCAGCAGCGGAGCGGGGGGCCCTTACAATGAGCAGTTCTTC. This sequence encodes CASSGAGGPYNEQFF.

The chain joins TRBV27 to TRBJ1-6; the D is unclear. With 3 bases removed from V and 1 base from J, the gap between germline ends came to 10 bases. Germline V gene lookup returns CDR1 MNHEY and CDR2 SMNVEV (reference sequence). The CDR3 is 16 amino acids. This CDR3 is CASSLGRGSYNSPLHF. In DNA form, the CDR3 reads TGTGCCAGCAGTTTGGGTCGGGGATCCTATAATTCACCCCTCCACTTT.

The chain is built from TRBV5-1 and TRBJ2-2; tentatively, D is TRBD2 (5 bases). Germline V gene data show CDR1 as SGHRS and CDR2 as YFSETQ. This CDR3 region has 15 residues. V lost 1 base to trimming and J lost 3 bases, with 10 bases between them. Written as DNA, the CDR3 is TGCGCCAGCAGCTTGCCGGGGATGGACACCGGGGAGCTGTTTTTT. Amino acids: CASSLPGMDTGELFF.

This chain links TRBV11-2 with TRBJ2-5, with TRBD2 matching 7 bases. The germline V gene has CDR1 SGHAT and CDR2 FQNNGV. The CDR3 runs 15 residues. V trimming: 5 bases; J trimming: 9 bases; junction bases outside the gene matches: 15. Here the CDR3 DNA reads TGTGCCAGCAGCGTCGGTACTGGGGGGGACCTATCCCAGTACTTC. It specifies CASSVGTGGDLSQYF.

The V and J genes are TRBV28 and TRBJ2-7; the match to TRBD1 covers 8 bases. Germline V lookup: CDR1 MDHEN, CDR2 SYDVKM. Unmatched junction bases numbered 9, after V lost 6 bases and J lost 2 bases. This CDR3 is 15 amino acids long. CDR3 bases: TGTGCCAGCAGAACGATCGGACAGGGTCCCTACGAGCAGTACTTC. Translation gives CASRTIGQGPYEQYF.

The chain is built from TRBV14 and TRBJ2-5, with a weak D call TRBD1 (6 bases). Trimming took off 2 bases at V and 1 base at J, with 14 bases between the two ends. In germline, CDR1 is SGHDN, CDR2 FVKESK. The CDR3 has 16 residues. Written as DNA, the CDR3 is TGTGCCAGCAGCCAATTCACAGGGTTAGCCCAAGAGACCCAGTACTTC. It encodes CASSQFTGLAQETQYF.

This rearrangement joins TRBV5-4 to TRBJ2-5; 8 positions agree with TRBD2. V shed 0 bases and J 1 base; nucleotides not matched to a gene: 8. The CDR3 contains 17 residues. The germline gives CDR1 SGHNT, CDR2 YYREEE (reference sequence). The CDR3 DNA reads as TGTGCCAGCAGCTTGGCCCGGGGGGGCCTACTCCAAGAGACCCAGTACTTC. This encodes CASSLARGGLLQETQYF.

The V gene is TRBV7-9, the J gene TRBJ1-5, with a weak D call TRBD1 (5 bases). This CDR3 comprises 16 residues. Germline values: CDR1 SEHNR, CDR2 FQNEAQ (reference sequence). Deletions cut 0 bases from V and 4 bases from J, with 13 bases between. The CDR3 protein is CASSLALRQGNQPQHF. For the CDR3, the DNA is TGTGCCAGCAGCTTAGCGCTGCGCCAGGGAAATCAGCCCCAGCATTTT.